The sequence of this TCR beta chain was determined in a study of blood T cell repertoires in COVID-19. Overall study: The origin of the acute and convalescent COVID-19 samples was the United States, Italy and Spain. Sources were T cells, B-cell-depleted T cells, or PBMCs; the material itself was cDNA or gDNA.

As originally analysed: Amplification from reference gene primers served as the basis for estimated nucleated cell counts. Assay: immunoSEQ multiplex PCR; the TCRdb copy retains only in-frame clones and omits some. V and J calls and clone size are given by that table; D and trimming were obtained from the DNA. Of under 140,000 clones listed, 82% are singletons. Germline loops: CDR1 SGHTA, CDR2 FQGNSA. CDR3 size: 15 residues. Trimming took 0 bases from V and 0 from J; bases not matched to a gene: 2. The receptor's source is a woman aged 55-69 years with acute or convalescent COVID-19. The specimen was peripheral blood. This chain links TRBV7-2 with TRBJ2-7; 7 bases fit TRBD1. CDR3 sequence reads: CASSLAGTASYEQYF. CDR3 nucleotides: TGTGCCAGCAGCTTAGCGGGGACAGCCTCCTACGAGCAGTACTTC.